This T cell receptor (beta chain) derives from a study of blood T cells in healthy people across ages. A sample-barcoded 5' primer and a J-beta primer mix were used in a second PCR of roughly 6 to 11 cycles. TCRdb re-analysed the 5' RACE reads in MiXCR, keeping a single row per CDR3 protein. This table has 1.5 million to 2 million distinct CDR3 sequences, 28% appearing once. The CDR3 is 15 residues long. Germline V lookup: CDR1 SEHNR, CDR2 FQNEAQ (reference sequence). V dropped 6 bases and J dropped 7 bases, with 22 bases sitting between them. Input material: blood. The V and J genes are TRBV7-9 and TRBJ2-7; possible D gene TRBD1, 6 bases. This TCR was recovered from a woman younger than 45 in good health. The CDR3 DNA sequence: TGTGCCAGCAGGTCAACAGGGCAAAGGATTGGAGAGCAGTACTTC. Amino acids: CASRSTGQRIGEQYF.